Listed below are T cell receptor beta chains from one sample, sequenced in a study of response to subunit inactivated influenza vaccine. TCRdb passed the RT-PCR reads through MiXCR, listing each CDR3 protein once. The sample yields more than 200,000 distinct CDR3 sequences, 10% to 15% seen once. Sample: non-naive T cells sorted from PBMCs, taken 14 days before vaccination. These receptors all come from a man aged 50 or older who received an inactivated influenza vaccine. Each CDR3 is given with its conserved first and last residue. A D gene is named only where the DNA matches it firmly. Clone size is shown for a subset of rows, as once, few, many or a class of expanded clone.

CDR3 protein: CASSQRQGADYGYTF; CDR3 DNA: TGTGCCAGCAGCCAACGACAGGGGGCCGACTATGGCTACACCTTC; J gene: TRBJ1-2; D gene: TRBD1; V gene: TRBV7-2; clone size: NA
CDR3 protein: CSAETSGSTDTQYF; CDR3 DNA: TGCAGTGCGGAGACTAGCGGGAGCACAGATACGCAGTATTTT; J gene: TRBJ2-3; D gene: TRBD2; V gene: TRBV20-1; clone size: few
CDR3 protein: CASSWTGVGETQYF; CDR3 DNA: TGTGCCAGCAGTTGGACAGGGGTTGGTGAGACCCAGTACTTC; J gene: TRBJ2-5; D gene: TRBD1; V gene: TRBV28; clone size: NA
CDR3 protein: CASSPKGGDRATDTQYF; CDR3 DNA: TGTGCCAGCAGCCCGAAGGGCGGGGACAGGGCAACAGATACGCAGTATTTT; J gene: TRBJ2-3; D gene: TRBD1; V gene: TRBV11-2; clone size: many
CDR3 protein: CAIGGGDPGEQYF; CDR3 DNA: TGTGCCATCGGGGGGGGAGATCCGGGCGAGCAGTACTTC; J gene: TRBJ2-7; D gene: TRBD2; V gene: TRBV10-3; clone size: few
CDR3 protein: CASSPSRDRYQPQHF; CDR3 DNA: TGTGCCAGCAGCCCGTCCCGGGACAGGTATCAGCCCCAGCATTTT; J gene: TRBJ1-5; D gene: TRBD1; V gene: TRBV5-6; clone size: few
CDR3 protein: CASSLEQHEQFF; CDR3 DNA: TGCGCCAGCAGCTTGGAACAGCATGAGCAGTTCTTC; J gene: TRBJ2-1; D gene: NA; V gene: TRBV5-1; clone size: many
CDR3 protein: CASSLGIGPSSQPQHF; CDR3 DNA: TGTGCCAGCAGCTTGGGCATAGGACCGAGTAGTCAGCCCCAGCATTTT; J gene: TRBJ1-5; D gene: NA; V gene: TRBV5-5; clone size: few
CDR3 protein: CASSSYGETQYF; CDR3 DNA: TGTGCCAGCAGTTCCTATGGAGAGACCCAGTACTTC; J gene: TRBJ2-5; D gene: NA; V gene: TRBV6-6; clone size: NA
CDR3 protein: CASNPRGATDTQYF; CDR3 DNA: TGTGCCAGCAATCCCAGAGGGGCCACAGATACGCAGTATTTT; J gene: TRBJ2-3; D gene: NA; V gene: TRBV2; clone size: few
CDR3 protein: CASSFGTGSYNEQFF; CDR3 DNA: TGTGCCAGCAGCTTCGGGACTGGCTCCTACAATGAGCAGTTCTTC; J gene: TRBJ2-1; D gene: NA; V gene: TRBV11-2; clone size: NA
CDR3 protein: CASRIAGGRTGELFF; CDR3 DNA: TGTGCCAGCAGAATAGCGGGGGGGCGTACCGGGGAGCTGTTTTTT; J gene: TRBJ2-2; D gene: TRBD2; V gene: TRBV12-3/TRBV12-4; clone size: many
CDR3 protein: CATSDAASGRGNTQYF; CDR3 DNA: TGTGCCACCAGTGATGCGGCTAGCGGGAGGGGAAATACGCAGTATTTT; J gene: TRBJ2-3; D gene: TRBD2; V gene: TRBV24-1; clone size: few
CDR3 protein: CASSRDRSYNTIYF; CDR3 DNA: TGTGCCAGCAGTAGGGACAGAAGCTACAACACCATATATTTT; J gene: TRBJ1-3; D gene: TRBD1; V gene: TRBV2; clone size: few
CDR3 protein: CASSLLGTSLGEQYF; CDR3 DNA: TGTGCCAGCAGCTTATTAGGGACGTCCTTGGGGGAGCAGTACTTC; J gene: TRBJ2-7; D gene: NA; V gene: TRBV7-9; clone size: many
CDR3 protein: CASGLSAGNTGELFF; CDR3 DNA: TGTGCTAGTGGTTTGTCGGCGGGAAACACCGGGGAGCTGTTTTTT; J gene: TRBJ2-2; D gene: NA; V gene: TRBV12-5; clone size: NA
CDR3 protein: CASRIQHQETQYF; CDR3 DNA: TGTGCCAGCAGAATACAGCACCAAGAGACCCAGTACTTC; J gene: TRBJ2-5; D gene: NA; V gene: TRBV6-6; clone size: NA
CDR3 protein: CASGQGLKAFF; CDR3 DNA: TGCGCCAGCGGACAGGGGCTCAAAGCTTTCTTT; J gene: TRBJ1-1; D gene: TRBD1; V gene: TRBV5-1; clone size: few
CDR3 protein: CSVTGLAGVYEQYF; CDR3 DNA: TGCAGCGTCACGGGACTAGCGGGAGTGTACGAGCAGTACTTC; J gene: TRBJ2-7; D gene: TRBD2; V gene: TRBV29-1; clone size: many
CDR3 protein: CSARERSYEQYF; CDR3 DNA: TGCAGTGCTAGAGAGCGCTCCTACGAGCAGTACTTC; J gene: TRBJ2-7; D gene: NA; V gene: TRBV20-1; clone size: NA
CDR3 protein: CASSPTVSGGYTF; CDR3 DNA: TGTGCCAGCAGCCCGACAGTCTCGGGAGGCTACACCTTC; J gene: TRBJ1-2; D gene: NA; V gene: TRBV11-1; clone size: many
CDR3 protein: CASSLARRSGTNVLTF; CDR3 DNA: TGTGCCAGCAGTTTAGCGCGCAGGTCTGGGACCAACGTCCTGACTTTC; J gene: TRBJ2-6; D gene: NA; V gene: TRBV12-3/TRBV12-4; clone size: NA
CDR3 protein: CASSPRNLPRGGWGADTQYF; CDR3 DNA: TGTGCCAGCTCACCACGAAACCTCCCCCGGGGAGGCTGGGGGGCAGATACGCAGTATTTT; J gene: TRBJ2-3; D gene: NA; V gene: TRBV18; clone size: few
CDR3 protein: CASRSHSGTSGPQETQYF; CDR3 DNA: TGTGCCAGCAGATCCCACTCCGGGACTAGCGGGCCCCAAGAGACCCAGTACTTC; J gene: TRBJ2-5; D gene: TRBD2; V gene: TRBV12-3/TRBV12-4; clone size: many
CDR3 protein: CASSPRGRTTYEQYF; CDR3 DNA: TGTGCCAGCTCCCCCCGGGGCAGGACGACCTACGAGCAGTACTTC; J gene: TRBJ2-7; D gene: NA; V gene: TRBV12-3/TRBV12-4; clone size: few
CDR3 protein: CASSEDTGELFF; CDR3 DNA: TGTGCCAGCAGTGAGGACACCGGGGAGCTGTTTTTT; J gene: TRBJ2-2; D gene: NA; V gene: TRBV6-4; clone size: many
CDR3 protein: CAWRDIMLGSGNTIYF; CDR3 DNA: TGTGCCTGGAGGGATATTATGTTGGGGTCCGGAAACACCATATATTTT; J gene: TRBJ1-3; D gene: NA; V gene: TRBV30; clone size: few
CDR3 protein: CATSGARDLAGANVLTF; CDR3 DNA: TGTGCCACCAGCGGCGCCAGGGACCTCGCCGGGGCCAACGTCCTGACTTTC; J gene: TRBJ2-6; D gene: NA; V gene: TRBV15; clone size: NA
CDR3 protein: CASSQIQGSVLTSNTGELFF; CDR3 DNA: TGTGCCAGCAGTCAGATTCAGGGTTCTGTACTAACTTCGAACACCGGGGAGCTGTTTTTT; J gene: TRBJ2-2; D gene: NA; V gene: TRBV5-6; clone size: NA
CDR3 protein: CASSYEASSYNEQFF; CDR3 DNA: TGTGCCAGCAGTTACGAGGCTAGCTCCTACAATGAGCAGTTCTTC; J gene: TRBJ2-1; D gene: NA; V gene: TRBV6-6; clone size: many
CDR3 protein: CASSLQTGTYEQYF; CDR3 DNA: TGTGCCAGCAGCTTACAGACAGGAACCTACGAGCAGTACTTC; J gene: TRBJ2-7; D gene: NA; V gene: TRBV7-8; clone size: NA
CDR3 protein: CSADDGTITEAFF; CDR3 DNA: TGCAGTGCGGATGACGGGACCATCACTGAAGCTTTCTTT; J gene: TRBJ1-1; D gene: NA; V gene: TRBV20-1; clone size: NA
CDR3 protein: CASSLVSADEQFF; CDR3 DNA: TGCGCCAGCAGCCTGGTTTCGGCGGATGAGCAGTTCTTC; J gene: TRBJ2-1; D gene: NA; V gene: TRBV4-1; clone size: many
CDR3 protein: CASNLAGGPVFEQFF; CDR3 DNA: TGTGCCAGCAACCTAGCGGGAGGGCCAGTTTTTGAGCAGTTCTTC; J gene: TRBJ2-1; D gene: TRBD2; V gene: TRBV2; clone size: few
CDR3 protein: CASSSPGISYGYTF; CDR3 DNA: TGTGCCAGCAGCTCCCCGGGTATAAGCTATGGCTACACCTTC; J gene: TRBJ1-2; D gene: NA; V gene: TRBV3-1; clone size: many
CDR3 protein: CASSLVFRQDYGYTF; CDR3 DNA: TGTGCCAGCAGCTTAGTGTTCCGACAGGACTATGGCTACACCTTC; J gene: TRBJ1-2; D gene: NA; V gene: TRBV7-2; clone size: few
CDR3 protein: CSATRSSYEQYF; CDR3 DNA: TGCAGTGCTACCCGATCTAGCTACGAGCAGTACTTC; J gene: TRBJ2-7; D gene: NA; V gene: TRBV20-1; clone size: NA
CDR3 protein: CASFSAFTGELFF; CDR3 DNA: TGTGCCAGCTTTAGCGCGTTCACCGGGGAGCTGTTTTTT; J gene: TRBJ2-2; D gene: NA; V gene: TRBV19; clone size: many
CDR3 protein: CASSPPGTDTQYF; CDR3 DNA: TGTGCCAGCAGCCCCCCGGGAACAGATACGCAGTATTTT; J gene: TRBJ2-3; D gene: NA; V gene: TRBV6-6; clone size: many
CDR3 protein: CASSQEGTGLGEKLFF; CDR3 DNA: TGCGCCAGCAGCCAAGAAGGGACAGGGCTCGGTGAAAAACTGTTTTTT; J gene: TRBJ1-4; D gene: TRBD1; V gene: TRBV4-1; clone size: NA
CDR3 protein: CASSPSGRDNEQFF; CDR3 DNA: TGTGCCAGCTCACCAAGCGGGAGGGACAATGAGCAGTTCTTC; J gene: TRBJ2-1; D gene: TRBD2; V gene: TRBV18; clone size: many
CDR3 protein: CAISETTLETQYF; CDR3 DNA: TGTGCCATCAGTGAGACGACTCTAGAGACCCAGTACTTC; J gene: TRBJ2-5; D gene: NA; V gene: TRBV10-3; clone size: NA
CDR3 protein: CASSVGPNNEQFF; CDR3 DNA: TGTGCCAGCAGCGTAGGGCCCAACAATGAGCAGTTCTTC; J gene: TRBJ2-1; D gene: NA; V gene: TRBV9; clone size: many
CDR3 protein: CASSLDSQQLF; CDR3 DNA: TGTGCCAGCAGCCTAGACAGTCAGCAGCTCTTC; J gene: TRBJ2-1; D gene: NA; V gene: TRBV6-1; clone size: NA
CDR3 protein: CASSHRTGQETQYF; CDR3 DNA: TGTGCCAGCAGCCATCGAACGGGCCAAGAGACCCAGTACTTC; J gene: TRBJ2-5; D gene: NA; V gene: TRBV3-1; clone size: NA